A single sample is the source of the 10 T cell receptor beta chains below, sequenced in a study of T cell responses to AZD1222 COVID-19 vaccine. Method: immunoSEQ multiplex PCR; TCRdb's copy keeps in-frame clones and lacks some. The sample lists about 100,000 clones, about 87% occurring once. The sequences come from peripheral blood, collected on day 0 of AZD1222 vaccination. All receptors derive from an adult in good health.

This chain connects TRBV11-2 to TRBJ1-2; D is unclear. Germline V CDR1 and CDR2: SGHAT, FQNNGV. The CDR3 is made up of 13 amino acids. The V end lost 5 bases, the J end lost 2 bases, and 9 bases lay between the germline ends. The CDR3 spells CASSPLKNYGYTF. CDR3 DNA: TGTGCCAGCAGCCCACTAAAAAACTATGGCTACACCTTC.

This clone appeared a single time. The rearrangement links TRBV7-3 to TRBJ2-1; 10 bases map to TRBD1. This CDR3 is built from 15 residues. The ends lost 4 bases at V and 4 bases at J; junction bases unmatched: 4. Germline V CDR1 and CDR2: SGHTA, FQGTGA. CDR3 region: CASSSTGGTYNEQFF. The CDR3 DNA reads as TGTGCCAGCAGCTCGACAGGGGGCACTTACAATGAGCAGTTCTTC.

The chain is built from TRBV18 and TRBJ1-4; D is unresolved. V was clipped by 2 bases and J by 4 bases, with 11 bases between them. CDR1 and CDR2 (germline): KGHSH, LQKENI. The CDR3 runs 15 residues. CDR3 amino acids: CASSPSPDLNEKLFF. CDR3 DNA: TGTGCCAGCTCACCATCACCAGACCTTAATGAAAAACTGTTTTTT.

J is TRBJ2-2 and V is TRBV3-1 (or the pseudogene TRBV3-2); TRBD2 matches 7 bases. The CDR3 is 19 amino acids. Trimming took 4 bases from V and 4 from J; bases not matched to a gene: 18. Germline CDR1 is LGHDT and CDR2 is YNNKEL (reference sequence). The CDR3: CASSRTRVGGPGGTGELFF. CDR3 in DNA: TGTGCCAGCAGCCGGACCCGGGTGGGAGGGCCAGGAGGCACCGGGGAGCTGTTTTTT.

V usage is TRBV4-2 and J usage is TRBJ1-2, with 9 nucleotides matching TRBD1. With 5 bases clipped from V and 2 bases from J, the junction kept 9 bases outside the gene matches. The CDR3 covers 16 residues. Germline V CDR1 and CDR2: LGHNA, YNFKEQ. CDR3 residues: CASSEALGQGNYGYTF. The CDR3 nucleotides read TGTGCCAGCAGCGAGGCATTGGGACAGGGAAACTATGGCTACACCTTC.

The V gene is TRBV5-8, the J gene TRBJ1-1; TRBD1 matches at 9 bases. The germline CDR1 and CDR2 sequences are SGHTS and YDEGEE. There are 17 residues in the CDR3. V lost 3 bases and J lost 1; bases outside the gene matches: 10. In nucleotides, the CDR3 is TGTGCCAGCAGCTCGATCGGGACAGGGTCGGGGAACACTGAAGCTTTCTTT. Translating it yields CASSSIGTGSGNTEAFF.

This chain uses TRBV12-5 with TRBJ2-5, with D perhaps TRBD1 (6 bases). The CDR3 is made up of 17 amino acids. Germline CDR1 LGHNT, CDR2 FRNRAP. Trimming took off 3 bases at V and 0 bases at J, with 17 bases between the two ends. CDR3 DNA: TGTGCTAGTGGTTTAAATCTAATCCGGGACAACCAAGAGACCCAGTACTTC. Translating gives CASGLNLIRDNQETQYF.

DNA for the CDR3: TGCGCCAGCAGCCAACCTGGACAGGCCCACTATGGCTACACCTTC. This gives the protein CASSQPGQAHYGYTF. The V gene is TRBV4-3, the J gene TRBJ1-2; 7 bases are a match to TRBD1. The CDR3 has 15 residues. J gave up 3 bases and V 2 bases, and 6 bases lay outside the gene matches. The germline V gene has CDR1 LGHNA and CDR2 YSLEER.

The CDR3 loop is CASSNTDTQYF. The CDR3, as DNA: TGTGCCAGCAGTAACACAGATACGCAGTATTTT. The V call is TRBV6-2 or TRBV6-3, the J call TRBJ2-3; D call uncertain. This CDR3 is 11 amino acids long. V lost 5 bases and J 2 bases, leaving 2 bases between the germline ends. Germline CDR1 MNHEY, CDR2 SVGEGT.

V is TRBV19 and J is TRBJ2-3, with 8 bases that match TRBD1. Germline values: CDR1 LNHDA, CDR2 SQIVND (reference sequence). V shed 3 bases and J 8 bases; nucleotides not matched to a gene: 7. CDR3 length equals 14 residues. The CDR3 loop is CASSIDRGRSTQYF. Written as DNA, the CDR3 is TGTGCCAGTAGTATTGACAGGGGAAGGAGTACGCAGTATTTT.